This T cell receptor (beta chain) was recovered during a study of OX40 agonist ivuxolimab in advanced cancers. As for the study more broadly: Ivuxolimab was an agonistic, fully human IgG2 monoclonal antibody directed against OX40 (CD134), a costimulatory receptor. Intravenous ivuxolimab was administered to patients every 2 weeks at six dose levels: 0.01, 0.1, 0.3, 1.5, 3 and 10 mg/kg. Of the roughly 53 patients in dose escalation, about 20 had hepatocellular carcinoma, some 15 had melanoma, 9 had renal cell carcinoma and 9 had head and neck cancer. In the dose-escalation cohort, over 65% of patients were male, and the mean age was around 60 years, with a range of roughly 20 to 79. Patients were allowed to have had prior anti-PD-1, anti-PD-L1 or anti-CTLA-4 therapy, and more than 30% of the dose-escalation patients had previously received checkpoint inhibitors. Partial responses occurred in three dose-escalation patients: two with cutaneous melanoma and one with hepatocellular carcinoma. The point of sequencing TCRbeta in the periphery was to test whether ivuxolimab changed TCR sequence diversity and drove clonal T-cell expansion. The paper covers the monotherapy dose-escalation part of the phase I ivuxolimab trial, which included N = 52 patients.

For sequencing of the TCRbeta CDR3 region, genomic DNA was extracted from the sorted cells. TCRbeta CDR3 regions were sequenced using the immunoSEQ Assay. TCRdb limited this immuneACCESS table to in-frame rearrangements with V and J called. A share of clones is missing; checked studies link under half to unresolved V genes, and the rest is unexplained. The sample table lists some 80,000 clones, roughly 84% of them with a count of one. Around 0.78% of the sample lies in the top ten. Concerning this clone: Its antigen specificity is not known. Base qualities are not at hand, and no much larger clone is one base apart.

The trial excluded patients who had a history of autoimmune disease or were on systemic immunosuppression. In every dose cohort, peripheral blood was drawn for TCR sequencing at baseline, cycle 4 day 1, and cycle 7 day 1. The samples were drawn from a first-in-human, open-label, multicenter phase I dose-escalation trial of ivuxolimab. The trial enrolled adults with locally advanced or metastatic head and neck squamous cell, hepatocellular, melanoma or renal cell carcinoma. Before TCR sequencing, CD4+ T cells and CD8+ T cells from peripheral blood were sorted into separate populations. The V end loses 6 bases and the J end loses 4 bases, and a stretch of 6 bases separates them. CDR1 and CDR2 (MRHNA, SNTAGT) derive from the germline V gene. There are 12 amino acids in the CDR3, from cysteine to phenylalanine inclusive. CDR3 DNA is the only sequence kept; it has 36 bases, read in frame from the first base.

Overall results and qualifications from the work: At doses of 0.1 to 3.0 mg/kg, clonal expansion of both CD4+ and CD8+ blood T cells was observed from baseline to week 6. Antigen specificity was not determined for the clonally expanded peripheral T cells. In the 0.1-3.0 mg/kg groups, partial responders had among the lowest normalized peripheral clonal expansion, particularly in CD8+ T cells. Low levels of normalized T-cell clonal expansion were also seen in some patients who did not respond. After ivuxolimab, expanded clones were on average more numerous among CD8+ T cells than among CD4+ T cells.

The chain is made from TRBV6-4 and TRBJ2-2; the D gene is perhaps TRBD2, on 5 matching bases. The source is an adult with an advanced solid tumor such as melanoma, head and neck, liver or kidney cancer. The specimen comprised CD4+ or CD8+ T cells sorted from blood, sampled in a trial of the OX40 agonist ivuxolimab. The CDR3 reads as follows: CASRAVTGELFF. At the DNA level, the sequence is TGTGCCAGCAGAGCGGTCACCGGGGAGCTGTTTTTT.